This paragraph covers one TCR beta chain sequence. Trimming took 0 bases from V and 5 from J; bases not matched to a gene: 5. The CDR3 loop spans 16 amino acids. Germline V CDR1 and CDR2: SGHRS, YFSETQ. What went into each PCR as a spike was synthetic TCR analog templates. Using immunoSEQ multiplex PCR, the repertoire was profiled, and TCRdb retains in-frame clones only, with some absent. The table has 40,000 or so clones, more than 65% seen once. This sample is part of a study of PD-L1 blockade in urothelial cancer. The overall study: The patients first took atezolizumab around 2014, receiving 1,200 mg intravenously every 3 weeks. Samples came from 3 weeks, at the second dose, and 6 weeks into treatment.

The sequence derives from a man aged 65-85 years with urothelial cancer. This sample comprised PBMCs, obtained around atezolizumab (anti-PD-L1) treatment. The chain joins TRBV5-1 to TRBJ1-5; TRBD1 agrees at 10 bases. The DNA for the CDR3 is TGCGCCAGCAGCTTGGTTCCGACAGGGGGCCATCAGCCCCAGCATTTT. This gives the protein CASSLVPTGGHQPQHF.